This paragraph reports one TCR beta chain. This entry comes from a study of blood T cell repertoires in COVID-19. Sequencing was performed with immunoSEQ multiplex PCR; in TCRdb, only in-frame clones are kept and a portion is missing. This sample has roughly 58,000 clones, with under 80% found just once. Looked up from germline, CDR1 is SGDLS and CDR2 is YYNGEE. V lost 0 bases and J lost 6, with 5 bases in between. The CDR3 is made up of 12 amino acids. The gene calls are TRBV9 and TRBJ2-3; no clear D. The receptor was isolated from an older woman who had been exposed to COVID-19. The sample comprised PBMCs or T cells enriched from blood (not recorded which). The CDR3 region is CASSVDRDTQYF. The DNA for the CDR3 is TGTGCCAGCAGCGTAGACCGGGATACGCAGTATTTT.